The 28 T cell receptor beta chains below come from one sample, sequenced in a study of Ad26.COV2.S vaccination and SARS-CoV-2 variants. The treatment was: roughly 20 received Ad26.COV2.S at low or high dose, single or two shots; 5 received placebo; per-sample allocation not given. Sampling was performed 63 days after the first vaccine or placebo injection. Sequencing was performed with immunoSEQ multiplex PCR; in TCRdb, only in-frame clones are kept and a portion is missing. Of some 240,000 clones in the sample, roughly 89% are singletons; the top ten hold just under 3%. The material sequenced was peripheral blood, taken in a trial of Ad26.COV2.S vaccine versus placebo. These receptors all come from a person aged 18-60 years who received the Ad26.COV2.S COVID-19 vaccine or a placebo.

V usage is TRBV6-5 and J usage is TRBJ2-2, with 10 bases identical to TRBD2. The CDR3 consists of 14 residues. Germline CDR1 and CDR2: MNHEY and SVGAGI. After removal of 6 bases from V and 6 bases from J, the junction contained 4 bases not matched to a gene. Written as DNA, the CDR3 is TGTGCCAGCAGGCTCGGGACTAGCGCCGGGGAGCTGTTTTTT. It translates to CASRLGTSAGELFF.

V is TRBV5-4 and J is TRBJ2-5; possibly TRBD2 for D (6 bases). The CDR3 extends over 15 amino acids. V was trimmed by 3 bases and J by 3 bases, leaving 15 bases between them. In germline, CDR1 is SGHNT, CDR2 YYREEE (reference sequence). Written as DNA, the CDR3 is TGTGCCAGCAGCTCGGTCTATAGCGGCGAAGAGACCCAGTACTTC. This sequence encodes CASSSVYSGEETQYF.

V gene TRBV9 combines with J gene TRBJ1-4; TRBD1 is a possible D gene (6 bases). V lost 3 bases, J lost 5 bases, and 11 bases lay in between. In germline, CDR1 is SGDLS, CDR2 YYNGEE. The CDR3 has 14 amino acids. As DNA, the CDR3 is TGTGCCAGCAGCGAAGGGGGAACCAATGAAAAACTGTTTTTT. Its protein is CASSEGGTNEKLFF.

V gene TRBV10-3 combines with J gene TRBJ2-5, with 9 bases matching TRBD2. CDR1 is ENHRY and CDR2 is SYGVKD in the germline V gene. The CDR3 consists of 15 residues. V gave up 4 bases and J gave up 4 bases; unmatched junction bases: 7. The CDR3 is CAISGVSGSGETQYF. The CDR3 DNA sequence: TGTGCCATCAGTGGGGTTAGCGGGAGCGGAGAGACCCAGTACTTC.

The genes are TRBV18 and TRBJ2-5; D may be TRBD1 (7 bases). CDR1 is KGHSH and CDR2 is LQKENI in the germline V gene. The CDR3 runs 15 residues. V gave up 1 base and J gave up 1 base, with 10 bases separating them. CDR3 protein: CASSPLRGAQETQYF. Written as DNA, the CDR3 is TGTGCCAGCTCACCACTCAGGGGGGCCCAAGAGACCCAGTACTTC.

The rearrangement joins TRBV5-6 to TRBJ1-3; D possibly corresponds to TRBD1 (5 bases). The germline V gene has CDR1 SGHDT and CDR2 YYEEEE. Trimming took 5 bases from V and 1 from J, leaving 10 bases between them. The CDR3 consists of 14 residues. The chain's CDR3 is CASRSRGSGNTIYF. As DNA, the CDR3 is TGTGCCAGCAGATCCCGGGGGTCTGGAAACACCATATATTTT.

The CDR3, as DNA: TGTGCCACCAACCCAGGGGACTCCTACGAGCAGTACTTC. Translation gives CATNPGDSYEQYF. The gene calls are TRBV18 and TRBJ2-7, with a tentative D call TRBD1 (6 bases). V lost 10 bases, J lost 0 bases, and 13 bases lay in between. Germline CDR1 reads KGHSH; CDR2 reads LQKENI. This CDR3 has 13 amino acids. Full variable domain (missing parts from reference TRBV18 and TRBJ2-7): NAGVMQNPRHLVRRRGQEARLRCSPMKGHSHVYWYRQLPEEGLKFMVYLQKENIIDESGMPKERFSAEFPKEGPSILRIQQVVRGDSAAYFCATNPGDSYEQYFGPGTRLTVT.

This sequence joins TRBV18 and TRBJ2-1; TRBD1 aligns across 10 bases. With V trimmed by 0 bases and J by 6 bases, 5 bases remained unmatched. Germline V gene sequence: CDR1 KGHSH, CDR2 LQKENI. The CDR3 covers 16 residues. For the CDR3, the DNA is TGTGCCAGCTCACCACCCGGGACAGGGGCCTCCAATGAGCAGTTCTTC. Translating it yields CASSPPGTGASNEQFF. Full variable domain (rest looked up from reference TRBV18 and TRBJ2-1): NAGVMQNPRHLVRRRGQEARLRCSPMKGHSHVYWYRQLPEEGLKFMVYLQKENIIDESGMPKERFSAEFPKEGPSILRIQQVVRGDSAAYFCASSPPGTGASNEQFFGPGTRLTVL.

CDR3 region: CASSQPFGGRRTGNTIYF. The CDR3 DNA follows: TGTGCCAGCAGTCAACCCTTCGGGGGGAGGAGGACTGGAAACACCATATATTTT. The chain carries TRBV28 and TRBJ1-3; tentative D call: TRBD1 (5 bases). V lost 5 bases and J 2 bases, leaving 22 bases between the germline ends. The CDR3 has 18 residues. CDR1 is MDHEN, CDR2 SYDVKM, per germline.

The chain links TRBV5-1 to TRBJ2-5, with 7 bases fitting TRBD1. The V gene end was trimmed by 5 bases and the J gene end by 2 bases; junction bases not matched to a gene: 3. Looked up from germline, CDR1 is SGHRS and CDR2 is YFSETQ. The CDR3 sequence is 13 residues long. In nucleotides, the CDR3 is TGCGCCAGCAGATCGGGACAGCAAGAGACCCAGTACTTC. Protein: CASRSGQQETQYF.

This rearrangement joins TRBV9 to TRBJ2-2; no clear D. Germline loops: CDR1 SGDLS, CDR2 YYNGEE. This CDR3 has 15 amino acids. Trimming left V 3 bases short and J 0 bases short, with 9 bases between. CDR3 loop: CASSARTANTGELFF. Written as DNA, the CDR3 is TGTGCCAGCAGCGCCCGGACGGCGAACACCGGGGAGCTGTTTTTT.

The genes are TRBV5-6 and TRBJ2-7, with TRBD2 matching 10 bases. The CDR3 is 13 amino acids. CDR1 and CDR2 (germline): SGHDT, YYEEEE. Losses at the gene ends were 5 bases for V and 6 bases for J; bases not matched to a gene: 5. This chain's CDR3 is CASRGTSDIEQYV. CDR3 bases: TGTGCCAGCAGAGGGACTAGCGACATCGAGCAGTACGTC.

The sample holds a few counts of this clone. The chain couples TRBV20-1 to TRBJ1-5; TRBD1 matches 7 bases. CDR3 length: 14 residues. V lost 3 bases and J lost 6; bases outside the gene matches: 8. Per the germline V gene, CDR1 is DFQATT and CDR2 is SNEGSKA (reference sequence). CDR3 in DNA: TGCAGTGCTAGTAGACAGGGAGAAACTCAGCCCCAGCATTTT. It is translated as CSASRQGETQPQHF.

The genes are TRBV30 and TRBJ2-2, with no clear D. The CDR3 runs 12 residues. V shed 2 bases and J shed 7 bases, with 8 bases lying between them. Germline V gene sequence: CDR1 GTSNPN, CDR2 SVGIG (reference sequence). The CDR3 nucleotides read TGTGCCTGGAGTCCCTGGTACGGGGAGCTGTTTTTT. Translated, it gives CAWSPWYGELFF.

V gene TRBV29-1 combines with J gene TRBJ1-1; D may be TRBD1 (5 bases). This CDR3 has 13 amino acids. Germline V gene data show CDR1 as SQVTM and CDR2 as ANQGSEA. With 6 bases removed from V and 2 bases from J, the gap between germline ends came to 13 bases. The CDR3 coding sequence is TGCAGCGTAGCGCAGGGTATAAACACTGAAGCTTTCTTT. Translation: CSVAQGINTEAFF.

The rearrangement uses TRBV27 and TRBJ2-4, with TRBD2 as a possible D gene (6 bases). Germline V CDR1 and CDR2: MNHEY, SMNVEV (reference sequence). Trimming took 0 bases from V and 5 from J, leaving 14 bases between them. The CDR3 length is 16 residues. This CDR3 reads CASSLSWASAENIQYF. The DNA for the CDR3 is TGTGCCAGCAGTTTATCGTGGGCTAGCGCAGAAAACATTCAGTACTTC.

Only a few counts were recorded for this clone. The CDR3 coding sequence is TGCAGCGTTGCCCTAGGACAGGAGGAGCATTTT. As protein: CSVALGQEEHF. The chain recombines TRBV29-1 with TRBJ1-5, with 7 bases that match TRBD1. Germline V gene sequence: CDR1 SQVTM, CDR2 ANQGSEA. V gave up 4 bases and J gave up 14 bases; unmatched junction bases: 8. This CDR3 spans 11 amino acids. The whole variable domain, remainder taken from reference TRBV29-1 and TRBJ1-5, is SAVISQKPSRDICQRGTSLTIQCQVDSQVTMMFWYRQQPGQSLTLIATANQGSEATYESGFVIDKFPISRPNLTFSTLTVSNMSPEDSSIYLCSVALGQEEHFGDGTRLSIL.

V gene TRBV5-4 combines with J gene TRBJ1-4; 7 bases align to TRBD1. This CDR3 has 14 residues. Germline V gene lookup returns CDR1 SGHNT and CDR2 YYREEE (reference sequence). V gave up 3 bases and J gave up 10 bases; unmatched junction bases: 9. The CDR3 DNA is TGTGCCAGCAGCTCCGGGACAGCAGAAGGAAAACTGTTTTTT. This codes for CASSSGTAEGKLFF.

The rearrangement joins TRBV19 to TRBJ1-2; TRBD1 matches 7 bases. After removal of 4 bases from V and 5 bases from J, the junction contained 4 bases not matched to a gene. The V gene's germline CDR1 is LNHDA and CDR2 SQIVND (reference sequence). The CDR3 has 13 residues. The CDR3 sequence: CASSTPTGYGYTF. The CDR3 DNA reads as TGTGCCAGTAGTACCCCGACAGGGTATGGCTACACCTTC.

The chain carries TRBV29-1 and TRBJ2-2; 7 nucleotides align to TRBD1. Looked up from germline, CDR1 is SQVTM and CDR2 is ANQGSEA. Germline trimming cut 6 bases from V and 4 bases from J; bases unmatched to any gene: 8. The length of the CDR3 is 14 residues. This CDR3 is CSVEGATLTGELFF. The CDR3 DNA is TGCAGCGTCGAGGGGGCGACACTCACCGGGGAGCTGTTTTTT.

V is TRBV5-1 and J is TRBJ2-1; 10 positions match TRBD1. The J segment lost 7 bases and the V segment lost 0 bases, leaving 10 bases of the junction unmatched. Germline V gene data show CDR1 as SGHRS and CDR2 as YFSETQ. The CDR3 length is 17 residues. CDR3 in amino acids: CASSLAPGQGRENEQFF. The CDR3 DNA follows: TGCGCCAGCAGCTTGGCCCCGGGACAGGGGAGAGAGAATGAGCAGTTCTTC.

V is TRBV19 and J is TRBJ2-2; D unclear. V gave up 4 bases and J gave up 0 bases, with 12 bases separating them. Germline CDR1 and CDR2: LNHDA and SQIVND (reference sequence). The CDR3 contains 16 residues. CDR3 sequence reads: CASSSQPYPNTGELFF. CDR3 sequence (DNA): TGTGCCAGTAGTAGTCAGCCTTACCCGAACACCGGGGAGCTGTTTTTT. The full variable domain, rest sourced from reference TRBV19 and TRBJ2-2, is DGGITQSPKYLFRKEGQNVTLSCEQNLNHDAMYWYRQDPGQGLRLIYYSQIVNDFQKGDIAEGYSVSREKKESFPLTVTSAQKNPTAFYLCASSSQPYPNTGELFFGEGSRLTVL.

The genes are TRBV18 and TRBJ2-2; 9 bases match TRBD1. CDR1 and CDR2 (germline): KGHSH, LQKENI. The CDR3 extends over 15 amino acids. V dropped 3 bases and J dropped 2; count of bases not matched to a gene: 1. CDR3 in DNA: TGTGCCAGCTCACCGGGACAGGGTAACACCGGGGAGCTGTTTTTT. As protein: CASSPGQGNTGELFF.

The table lists this clone with a count of one. This rearrangement joins TRBV5-8 to TRBJ1-5, with D unclear. This CDR3 comprises 13 residues. The V gene's germline CDR1 is SGHTS and CDR2 YDEGEE. The V gene lost 4 bases and the J gene lost 5 bases, with 10 bases spanning the gap. The CDR3 DNA sequence: TGTGCCAGCAGCCCCGCGGAGTATCAGCCCCAGCATTTT. As protein: CASSPAEYQPQHF.

V usage is TRBV18 and J usage is TRBJ2-2, with D tentatively TRBD1 (5 bases). Trimming took off 2 bases at V and 1 base at J, with 11 bases between the two ends. The CDR3 is 16 residues long. Germline CDR1 and CDR2: KGHSH and LQKENI. CDR3 in amino acids: CASSPAGPLNTGELFF. The CDR3, as DNA: TGTGCCAGCTCACCAGCAGGGCCCTTGAACACCGGGGAGCTGTTTTTT.

This chain joins TRBV18 and TRBJ1-6; possibly TRBD1 for D (5 bases). CDR3 length: 16 residues. The V gene lost 3 bases and the J gene lost 4 bases, with 13 bases spanning the gap. The germline V gene encodes CDR1 KGHSH and CDR2 LQKENI. As DNA, the CDR3 is TGTGCCAGCTCACCCGATCTGGGGGTATATAATTCACCCCTCCACTTT. This codes for CASSPDLGVYNSPLHF.

Only one count was recorded for this clone. The chain has TRBV23-1 and TRBJ2-7; 8 positions match TRBD2. TRBV23-1 is treated as an ORF (open reading frame) with a function not yet certain. The CDR3 is 20 residues long. The ends lost 1 base at V and 2 bases at J; junction bases unmatched: 19. The CDR3 coding sequence is TGCGCCAGCAGTCAATATAGGCGTAGCGGGGAATCCCTATCCACCTACGAGCAGTACGTC. Translated: CASSQYRRSGESLSTYEQYV.

The chain recombines TRBV28 with TRBJ2-1; 7 nucleotides align to TRBD2. The CDR3 is 16 amino acids. Losses at the gene ends were 3 bases for V and 0 bases for J; bases not matched to a gene: 5. Germline V CDR1 and CDR2: MDHEN, SYDVKM. CDR3 sequence: CASSFGAGTSYNEQFF. In nucleotides, the CDR3 is TGTGCCAGCAGTTTTGGAGCGGGAACCTCCTACAATGAGCAGTTCTTC.